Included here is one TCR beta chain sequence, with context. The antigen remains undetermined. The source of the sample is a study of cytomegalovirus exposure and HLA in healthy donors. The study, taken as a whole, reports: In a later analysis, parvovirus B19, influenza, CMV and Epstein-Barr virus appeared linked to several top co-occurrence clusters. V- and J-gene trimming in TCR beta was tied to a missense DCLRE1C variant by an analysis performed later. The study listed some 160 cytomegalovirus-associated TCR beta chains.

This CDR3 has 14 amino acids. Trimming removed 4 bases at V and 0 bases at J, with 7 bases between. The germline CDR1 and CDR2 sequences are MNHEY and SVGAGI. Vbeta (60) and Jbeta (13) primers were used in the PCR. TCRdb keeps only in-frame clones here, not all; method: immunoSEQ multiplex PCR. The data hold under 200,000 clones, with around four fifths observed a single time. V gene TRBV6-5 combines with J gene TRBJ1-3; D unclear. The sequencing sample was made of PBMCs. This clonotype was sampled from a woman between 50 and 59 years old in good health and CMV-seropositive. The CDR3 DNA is TGTGCCAGCAGTTCGCCAGGCTCTGGAAACACCATATATTTT. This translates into CASSSPGSGNTIYF.